Sequencing of this TCR beta chain was carried out in a study of blood T cell repertoires in COVID-19. Sequencing used immunoSEQ multiplex PCR; TCRdb keeps in-frame clones, though not all of them. The sample holds some 290,000 clones, 90% seen once. Germline CDR1 is SGHRS and CDR2 is YFSETQ. V was clipped by 3 bases and J by 5 bases, with 20 bases between them. The CDR3 is 16 amino acids. This chain connects TRBV5-1 to TRBJ2-5, with TRBD2 as a possible D gene (6 bases). The receptor was derived from a woman aged 25 to 39 who had been exposed to COVID-19. Sequences were obtained from PBMCs or T cells enriched from blood (not recorded which). CDR3 nucleotide sequence: TGCGCCAGCAGCTCCGGTGGAGGCGGGAAAAGGGAGACCCAGTACTTC. It yields the protein CASSSGGGGKRETQYF.